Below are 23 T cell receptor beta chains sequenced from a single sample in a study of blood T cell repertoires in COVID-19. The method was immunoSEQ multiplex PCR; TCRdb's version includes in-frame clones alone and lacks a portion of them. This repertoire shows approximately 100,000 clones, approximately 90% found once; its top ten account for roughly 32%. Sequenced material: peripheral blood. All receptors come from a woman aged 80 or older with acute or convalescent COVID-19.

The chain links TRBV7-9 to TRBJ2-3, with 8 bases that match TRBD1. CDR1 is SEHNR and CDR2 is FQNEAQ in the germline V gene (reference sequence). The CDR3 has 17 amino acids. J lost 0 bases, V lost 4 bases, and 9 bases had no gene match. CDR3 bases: TGTGCCAGCAGCTCCCCCGGGACAGGATCTAGCACAGATACGCAGTATTTT. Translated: CASSSPGTGSSTDTQYF.

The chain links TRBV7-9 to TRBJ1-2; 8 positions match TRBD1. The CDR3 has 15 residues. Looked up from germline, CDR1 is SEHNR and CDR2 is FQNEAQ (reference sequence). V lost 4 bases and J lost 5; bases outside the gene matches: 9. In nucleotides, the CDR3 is TGTGCCAGCAGCTCGTCGGACAGGGAACGGTATGGCTACACCTTC. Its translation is CASSSSDRERYGYTF. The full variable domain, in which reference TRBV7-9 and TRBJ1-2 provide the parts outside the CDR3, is DTGVSQNPRHKITKRGQNVTFRCDPISEHNRLYWYRQTLGQGPEFLTYFQNEAQLEKSRLLSDRFSAERPKGSFSTLEIQRTEQGDSAMYLCASSSSDRERYGYTFGSGTRLTVV.

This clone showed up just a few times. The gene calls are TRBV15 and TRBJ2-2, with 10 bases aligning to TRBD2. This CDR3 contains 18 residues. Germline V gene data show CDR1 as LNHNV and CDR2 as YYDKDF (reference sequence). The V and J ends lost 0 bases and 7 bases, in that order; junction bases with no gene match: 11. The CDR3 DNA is TGTGCCACCAGCAGAGATCGACTAGCGGGTGCATCTGACGGGGAGCTGTTTTTT. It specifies CATSRDRLAGASDGELFF.

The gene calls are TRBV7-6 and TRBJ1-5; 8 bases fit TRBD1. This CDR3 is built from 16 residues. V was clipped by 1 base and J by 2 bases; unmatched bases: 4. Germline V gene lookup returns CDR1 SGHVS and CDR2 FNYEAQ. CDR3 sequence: CASSLDMGQGNQPQHF. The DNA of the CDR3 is TGTGCCAGCAGCTTAGACATGGGACAGGGCAATCAGCCCCAGCATTTT.

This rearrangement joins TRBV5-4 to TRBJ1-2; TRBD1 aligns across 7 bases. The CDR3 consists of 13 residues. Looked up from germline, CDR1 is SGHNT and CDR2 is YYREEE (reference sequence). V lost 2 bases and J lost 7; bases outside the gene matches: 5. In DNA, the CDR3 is TGTGCCAGCAGCTTAACAGGGGTGGGTGGCTACACCTTC. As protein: CASSLTGVGGYTF.

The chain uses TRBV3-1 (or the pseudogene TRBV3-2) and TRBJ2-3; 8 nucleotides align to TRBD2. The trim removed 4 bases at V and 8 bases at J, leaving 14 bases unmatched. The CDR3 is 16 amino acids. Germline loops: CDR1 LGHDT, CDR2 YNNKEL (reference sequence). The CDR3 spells CASSRWASGLRPTQYF. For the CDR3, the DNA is TGTGCCAGCAGCCGTTGGGCTAGCGGGTTGAGGCCTACGCAGTATTTT.

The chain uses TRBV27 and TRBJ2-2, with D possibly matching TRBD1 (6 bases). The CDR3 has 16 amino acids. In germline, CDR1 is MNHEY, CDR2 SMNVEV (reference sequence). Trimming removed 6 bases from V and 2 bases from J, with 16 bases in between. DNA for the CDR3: TGTGCCAGCAGACTTCGCTGGACAGTCAACACCGGGGAGCTGTTTTTT. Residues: CASRLRWTVNTGELFF.

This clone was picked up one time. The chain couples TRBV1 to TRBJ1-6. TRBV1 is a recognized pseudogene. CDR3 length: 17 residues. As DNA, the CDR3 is TGCACCAGCAGCCAAGTAGGAGACGAGAGAAATAATTCACCCCTCCACTTT. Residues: CTSSQVGDERNNSPLHF.

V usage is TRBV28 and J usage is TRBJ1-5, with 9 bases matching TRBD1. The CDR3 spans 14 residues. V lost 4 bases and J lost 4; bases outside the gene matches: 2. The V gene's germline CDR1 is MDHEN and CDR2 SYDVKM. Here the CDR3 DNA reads TGTGCCAGCAGTTCTGGGACAGGGAATCAGCCCCAGCATTTT. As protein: CASSSGTGNQPQHF.

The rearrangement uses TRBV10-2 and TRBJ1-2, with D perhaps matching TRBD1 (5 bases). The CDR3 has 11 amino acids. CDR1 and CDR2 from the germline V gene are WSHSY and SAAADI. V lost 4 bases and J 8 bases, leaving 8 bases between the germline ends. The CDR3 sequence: CASSGGNGYTF. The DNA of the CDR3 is TGCGCCAGCAGTGGGGGCAACGGCTACACCTTC.

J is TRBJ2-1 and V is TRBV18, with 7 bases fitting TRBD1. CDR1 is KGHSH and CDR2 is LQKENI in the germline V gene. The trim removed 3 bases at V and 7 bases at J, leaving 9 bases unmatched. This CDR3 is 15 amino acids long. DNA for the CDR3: TGTGCCAGCTCACCGGTAAGAGACAGGGTAAATGAGCAGTTCTTC. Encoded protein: CASSPVRDRVNEQFF.

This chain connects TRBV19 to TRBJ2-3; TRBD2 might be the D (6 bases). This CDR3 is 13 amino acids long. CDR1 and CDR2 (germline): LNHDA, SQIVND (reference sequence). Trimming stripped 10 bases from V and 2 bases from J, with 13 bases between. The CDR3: CAIRAGNTDTQYF. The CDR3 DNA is TGTGCCATCCGGGCGGGAAACACAGATACGCAGTATTTT.

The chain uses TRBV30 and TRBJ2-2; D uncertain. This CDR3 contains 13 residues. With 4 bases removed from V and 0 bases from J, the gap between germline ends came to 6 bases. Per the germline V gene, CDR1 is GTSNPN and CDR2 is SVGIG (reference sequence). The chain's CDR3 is CAWTGSNTGELFF. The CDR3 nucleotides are TGTGCCTGGACAGGTTCGAACACCGGGGAGCTGTTTTTT. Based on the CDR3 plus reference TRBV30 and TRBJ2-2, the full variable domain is SQTIHQWPATLVQPVGSPLSLECTVEGTSNPNLYWYRQAAGRGLQLLFYSVGIGQISSEVPQNLSASRPQDRQFILSSKKLLLSDSGFYLCAWTGSNTGELFFGEGSRLTVL.

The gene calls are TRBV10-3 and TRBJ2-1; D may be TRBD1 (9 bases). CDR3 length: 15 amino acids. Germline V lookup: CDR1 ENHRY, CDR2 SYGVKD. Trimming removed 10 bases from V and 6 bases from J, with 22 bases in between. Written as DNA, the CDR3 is TGTGCCACCAATAGCGGGACAGGGTATACCAATGAGCAGTTCTTC. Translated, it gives CATNSGTGYTNEQFF.

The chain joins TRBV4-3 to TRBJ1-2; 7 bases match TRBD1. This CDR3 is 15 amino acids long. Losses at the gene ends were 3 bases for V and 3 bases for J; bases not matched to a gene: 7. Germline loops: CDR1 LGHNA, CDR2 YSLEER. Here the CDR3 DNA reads TGCGCCAGCAGCCAGCCGGGACAGTCCCACTATGGCTACACCTTC. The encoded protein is CASSQPGQSHYGYTF.

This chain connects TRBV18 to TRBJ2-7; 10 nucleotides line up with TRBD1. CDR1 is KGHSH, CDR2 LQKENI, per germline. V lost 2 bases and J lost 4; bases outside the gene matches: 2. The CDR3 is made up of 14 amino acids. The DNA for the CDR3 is TGTGCCAGCTCACCATGGACAGGGGGATACGAGCAGTACTTC. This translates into CASSPWTGGYEQYF.

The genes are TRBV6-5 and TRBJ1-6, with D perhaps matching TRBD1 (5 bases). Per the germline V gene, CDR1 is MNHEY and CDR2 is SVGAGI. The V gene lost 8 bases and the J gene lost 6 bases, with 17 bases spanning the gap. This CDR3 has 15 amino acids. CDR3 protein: CASFQRGLSNSPLHF. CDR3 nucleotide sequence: TGTGCCAGCTTTCAACGGGGGTTGAGTAATTCACCCCTCCACTTT.

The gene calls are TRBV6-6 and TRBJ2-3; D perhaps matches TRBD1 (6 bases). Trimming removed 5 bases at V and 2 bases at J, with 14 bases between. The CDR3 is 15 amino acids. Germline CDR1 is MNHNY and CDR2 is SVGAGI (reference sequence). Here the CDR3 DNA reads TGTGCCAGCAGTAAGACGGGACAATACACAGATACGCAGTATTTT. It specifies CASSKTGQYTDTQYF.

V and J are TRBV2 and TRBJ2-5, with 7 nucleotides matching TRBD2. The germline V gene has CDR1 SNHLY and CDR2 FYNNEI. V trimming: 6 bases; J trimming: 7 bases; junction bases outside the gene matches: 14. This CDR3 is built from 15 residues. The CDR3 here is CASSKSGVPGVTQYF. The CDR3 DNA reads TGTGCCAGCAGCAAGAGCGGGGTGCCGGGTGTGACCCAGTACTTC.

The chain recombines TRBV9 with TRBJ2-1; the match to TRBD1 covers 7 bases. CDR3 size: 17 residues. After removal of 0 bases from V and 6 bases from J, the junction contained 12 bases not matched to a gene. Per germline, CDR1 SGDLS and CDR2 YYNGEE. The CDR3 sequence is CASSVVPGGNRGNEQFF. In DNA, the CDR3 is TGTGCCAGCAGCGTAGTTCCAGGGGGTAATCGCGGCAATGAGCAGTTCTTC.

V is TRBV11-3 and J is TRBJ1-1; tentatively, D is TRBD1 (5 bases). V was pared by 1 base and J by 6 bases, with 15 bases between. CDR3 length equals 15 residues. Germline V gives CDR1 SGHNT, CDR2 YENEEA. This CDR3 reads CASSLVSGGAPEAFF. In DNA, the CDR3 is TGTGCCAGCAGCTTAGTTTCTGGAGGGGCCCCTGAAGCTTTCTTT.

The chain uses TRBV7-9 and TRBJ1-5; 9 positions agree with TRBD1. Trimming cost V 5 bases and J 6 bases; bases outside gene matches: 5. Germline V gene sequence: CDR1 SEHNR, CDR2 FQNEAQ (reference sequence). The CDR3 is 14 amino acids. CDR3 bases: TGTGCCAGCAGCCTCGGGACAGGGAGTCAGCCCCAGCATTTT. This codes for CASSLGTGSQPQHF. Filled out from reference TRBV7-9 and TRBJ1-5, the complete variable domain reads DTGVSQNPRHKITKRGQNVTFRCDPISEHNRLYWYRQTLGQGPEFLTYFQNEAQLEKSRLLSDRFSAERPKGSFSTLEIQRTEQGDSAMYLCASSLGTGSQPQHFGDGTRLSIL.

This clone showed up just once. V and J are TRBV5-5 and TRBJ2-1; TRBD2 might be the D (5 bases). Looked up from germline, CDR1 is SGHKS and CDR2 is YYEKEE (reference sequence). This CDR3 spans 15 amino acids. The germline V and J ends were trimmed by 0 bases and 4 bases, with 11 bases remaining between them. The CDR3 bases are TGTGCCAGCAGCTTGGGCCCGGAGGCGTACAATGAGCAGTTCTTC. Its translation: CASSLGPEAYNEQFF.